Below, 17 T cell receptor beta chains from the same sample are listed, as sequenced in a study of T cell responses to AZD1222 COVID-19 vaccine. The protocol was immunoSEQ multiplex PCR, while the TCRdb copy is restricted to in-frame clones and leaves out a portion. The table includes approximately 90,000 clones, around 90% detected once. The sample was peripheral blood, taken on day 0 of AZD1222 vaccination. Source of these receptors: an adult in good health.

The chain couples TRBV5-3 to TRBJ2-7; 7 bases line up with TRBD2. TRBV5-3 is an ORF, and what it does is uncertain. The V gene end was trimmed by 5 bases and the J gene end by 5 bases; junction bases not matched to a gene: 16. CDR3 length: 16 amino acids. The CDR3 DNA reads as TGTGCCAGAAGGGCTTTACCGGGAGGTCTATCTCACGAGCAGTACTTC. Translating gives CARRALPGGLSHEQYF.

V usage is TRBV7-9 and J usage is TRBJ1-5; 7 positions match TRBD1. V dropped 0 bases and J dropped 6; count of bases not matched to a gene: 8. Germline CDR1 and CDR2: SEHNR and FQNEAQ (reference sequence). This CDR3 is built from 16 residues. The CDR3 loop is CASSLAGGQVGQPQHF. The CDR3 DNA is TGTGCCAGCAGCTTAGCTGGTGGACAGGTTGGTCAGCCCCAGCATTTT.

The chain uses TRBV10-2 and TRBJ1-5, with D uncertain. There are 16 residues in the CDR3. Germline loops: CDR1 WSHSY, CDR2 SAAADI. Trimming left V 3 bases short and J 0 bases short, with 12 bases between. CDR3 coding DNA: TGCGCCAGCAGTGAAGTAGCCTCGTATAGCAATCAGCCCCAGCATTTT. Amino acids: CASSEVASYSNQPQHF.

V is TRBV7-9 and J is TRBJ1-5; D not certain. The V end was cut by 11 bases, the J end by 4 bases, with 15 bases between. CDR3 length: 13 residues. Germline CDR1 reads SEHNR; CDR2 reads FQNEAQ (reference sequence). The CDR3 here is CAAGGEGNQPQHF. CDR3 DNA sequence: TGTGCCGCGGGCGGTGAAGGGAATCAGCCCCAGCATTTT.

The chain combines TRBV6-5 with TRBJ1-2; D remains unclear. The CDR3 covers 10 residues. V lost 5 bases and J 6 bases, leaving 4 bases between the germline ends. CDR1 and CDR2 from the germline V gene are MNHEY and SVGAGI. As DNA, the CDR3 is TGTGCCAGCAGTACCGATGGCTACACCTTC. Translated, it gives CASSTDGYTF.

This chain joins TRBV2 and TRBJ2-3; unclear D gene. Germline V CDR1 and CDR2: SNHLY, FYNNEI. The CDR3 covers 14 residues. V lost 10 bases to trimming and J lost 6 bases, with 20 bases between them. CDR3 in DNA: TGTGCCACCGCATCGCCCCCGACGCCCGATACGCAGTATTTT. Encoded protein: CATASPPTPDTQYF.

The chain links TRBV28 to TRBJ1-1; D not certain. CDR1 is MDHEN, CDR2 SYDVKM, per germline. V lost 3 bases and J 7 bases, leaving 12 bases between the germline ends. This CDR3 is 13 amino acids long. The CDR3 DNA reads as TGTGCCAGCAGTTTGAAATATCCCGGTGAAGCTTTCTTT. Translating it yields CASSLKYPGEAFF.

The chain couples TRBV2 to TRBJ1-4; tentative D call: TRBD1 (6 bases). CDR3 length equals 14 residues. Trimming removed 7 bases from V and 3 bases from J, with 12 bases in between. Per germline, CDR1 SNHLY and CDR2 FYNNEI. CDR3 residues: CASNRQASNEKLFF. In nucleotides, the CDR3 is TGTGCCAGCAACAGACAGGCATCTAATGAAAAACTGTTTTTT.

The gene calls are TRBV5-4 and TRBJ2-2; TRBD2 matches 11 bases. Germline CDR1 SGHNT, CDR2 YYREEE (reference sequence). The length of the CDR3 is 19 residues. V lost 2 bases, J lost 4 bases, and 13 bases stayed unmatched. This chain's CDR3 is CASSFPTSGTRGGTGELFF. As DNA, the CDR3 is TGTGCCAGCAGCTTCCCGACTAGCGGGACCCGGGGGGGCACCGGGGAGCTGTTTTTT.

The rearrangement links TRBV11-2 to TRBJ2-7; possible D gene TRBD2, 6 bases. The CDR3 covers 12 residues. Trimming pared 9 bases from V and 4 bases from J, leaving 13 bases between. Germline values: CDR1 SGHAT, CDR2 FQNNGV. Here the CDR3 reads CASGTGLYEQYF. The CDR3 nucleotides read TGTGCCAGTGGGACGGGACTGTACGAGCAGTACTTC.

The chain carries TRBV3-1 (or the pseudogene TRBV3-2) and TRBJ2-5, with D possibly called TRBD1 or TRBD2 (6 bases each). This CDR3 has 17 amino acids. The germline V gene has CDR1 LGHDT and CDR2 YNNKEL (reference sequence). Trimming shortened V by 3 bases and J by 3 bases, and 20 bases separated the two germline ends. Here the CDR3 DNA reads TGTGCCAGCAGCCAGGGGTGGGGGGCGCTCCAAAAAGAGACCCAGTACTTC. Translating gives CASSQGWGALQKETQYF.

The chain has TRBV7-2 and TRBJ1-1; perhaps TRBD1 as D (5 bases). Germline V gives CDR1 SGHTA, CDR2 FQGNSA. The V end was cut by 1 base, the J end by 13 bases, with 13 bases between. This CDR3 has 12 residues. CDR3 protein: CASSLVGQGFFF. CDR3 sequence (DNA): TGTGCCAGCAGCTTAGTGGGCCAGGGTTTTTTCTTT.

The CDR3 sequence is CAWSQQANTEAFF. CDR3 sequence (DNA): TGTGCCTGGAGCCAACAAGCGAACACTGAAGCTTTCTTT. The genes are TRBV30 and TRBJ1-1; D not resolved. The CDR3 runs 13 residues. Germline CDR1 GTSNPN, CDR2 SVGIG (reference sequence). With 3 bases removed from V and 1 base from J, the gap between germline ends came to 9 bases.

Only one count was recorded for this clone. The V gene is TRBV15, the J gene TRBJ1-1; D might be TRBD1 (6 bases). The CDR3 spans 17 residues. Germline CDR1 reads LNHNV; CDR2 reads YYDKDF (reference sequence). The V end lost 0 bases, the J end lost 1 base, and 15 bases lay between the germline ends. The CDR3 sequence is CATSRDKPGTQNTEAFF. The CDR3 nucleotides are TGTGCCACCAGCAGAGACAAACCCGGGACACAGAACACTGAAGCTTTCTTT.

The chain combines TRBV6-4 with TRBJ2-3; D perhaps matches TRBD1 (6 bases). CDR3 length equals 15 residues. Looked up from germline, CDR1 is MRHNA and CDR2 is SNTAGT. Trimming pared 4 bases from V and 0 bases from J, leaving 11 bases between. Here the CDR3 DNA reads TGTGCCAGCAGTGTGGACAGCCGAAGCACAGATACGCAGTATTTT. Residues: CASSVDSRSTDTQYF.

The chain recombines TRBV3-1 (or the pseudogene TRBV3-2) with TRBJ2-3; D unclear. CDR1 is LGHDT, CDR2 YNNKEL, per germline (reference sequence). V lost 0 bases to trimming and J lost 4 bases, with 8 bases between them. The CDR3 covers 14 residues. This CDR3 is CASSQDRIADTQYF. CDR3 nucleotides: TGTGCCAGCAGCCAAGATAGGATAGCAGATACGCAGTATTTT.

This clone was seen more than once but under ten times. The chain carries TRBV6-2 or TRBV6-3 and TRBJ1-2; possibly TRBD1 for D (5 bases). The CDR3 has 14 amino acids. Germline CDR1 MNHEY, CDR2 SVGEGT. V was pared by 3 bases and J by 1 base, with 9 bases between. This CDR3 is CASSYSTVNYGYTF. CDR3 in DNA: TGTGCCAGCAGTTATTCGACAGTTAACTATGGCTACACCTTC.